This T cell receptor (beta chain) came from a study of cytomegalovirus exposure and HLA in healthy donors. CDR3 size: 14 residues. Germline V gives CDR1 LNHDA, CDR2 SQIVND (reference sequence). V lost 6 bases, J lost 1 base, and 4 bases stayed unmatched. Each donor was nominally healthy when sampled (though unrecorded immune exposures were likely). Broader study findings: As immune exposure information, only CMV serostatus was available.

Primers: 60 Vbeta forward and 13 Jbeta reverse. In the authors' methods: As a later analysis found, there were tens of millions of unique TCR beta chains, of which some 10 million were shared. Some clones are missing from TCRdb's copy, which holds only in-frame ones; the method was immunoSEQ multiplex PCR. That table furnishes V, J and clone size, whereas the DNA furnished D and trimming. The data contain around 140,000 clones, 82% of them seen just once; the ten biggest clones take up roughly 3.2%. Points on this clone: Its specificity is unknown.

This sequence joins TRBV19 and TRBJ1-1; 8 nucleotides align to TRBD1. This TCR derives from a man aged 18 to 30 in good health and CMV-seropositive. Sequenced material: PBMCs. CDR3 loop: CASRNGQGNTEAFF. Here the CDR3 DNA reads TGTGCCAGTAGGAACGGACAGGGGAACACTGAAGCTTTCTTT.